This T cell receptor (beta chain) was captured by sequencing in a study of T cell responses to AZD1222 COVID-19 vaccine. The trim removed 5 bases at V and 2 bases at J, leaving 3 bases unmatched. This CDR3 has 15 amino acids. Germline lookup yields CDR1 SEHNR and CDR2 FQNEAQ (reference sequence). Method: immunoSEQ multiplex PCR; TCRdb's copy keeps in-frame clones and lacks some. The table lists 95,000 to 150,000 clones, about nine tenths of them singletons, with approximately 7.6% in the top ten. The clonotype was recovered from an adult in good health. Specimen: peripheral blood, collected on day 0 of AZD1222 vaccination. This rearrangement joins TRBV7-9 to TRBJ2-1; 10 nucleotides align to TRBD2. CDR3 sequence: CASSGAGGTYNEQFF. CDR3 bases: TGTGCCAGCAGCGGAGCGGGAGGGACCTACAATGAGCAGTTCTTC.